Shown below are 5 T cell receptor beta chains from a single sample sequenced in a study of CD8+CD57+ T cells in acquired aplastic anemia. CDR3 and TCR beta VDJ profiling relied on a genomic DNA template. TCRdb re-analysed the reads in MiXCR, keeping a single row per CDR3 protein. Of about 220,000 distinct CDR3 sequences listed, 45% to 50% are singletons. Patients selected for sequencing had displayed CD8+CD57+ cell expansion by flow cytometry. The material sequenced was sorted CD4+, CD8+, or CD8+CD57+ T cells (not recorded which) from PBMCs. The receptors were sampled from a human donor with aplastic anemia.

The chain has TRBV20-1 and TRBJ2-7; TRBD2 matches 8 bases. The CDR3 is 12 amino acids. Germline CDR1 is DFQATT and CDR2 is SNEGSKA (reference sequence). With V trimmed by 3 bases and J by 6 bases, 4 bases remained unmatched. The CDR3: CSASGGAREQYF. For the CDR3, the DNA is TGCAGTGCTAGCGGGGGGGCCCGCGAGCAGTACTTC.

This clonotype was seen a handful of times. The chain recombines TRBV5-1 with TRBJ1-2; 8 bases are shared with TRBD1. The length of the CDR3 is 15 residues. CDR1 is SGHRS and CDR2 is YFSETQ in the germline V gene. V trimming: 0 bases; J trimming: 6 bases; junction bases outside the gene matches: 7. The CDR3: CASSLDLPGGDGYTF. CDR3 in DNA: TGCGCCAGCAGCTTGGATCTCCCAGGGGGCGATGGCTACACCTTC.

This sequence joins TRBV4-1 and TRBJ2-7; D gene unclear. This CDR3 has 16 residues. CDR1 and CDR2 from the germline V gene are MGHRA and YSYEKL. V was pared by 0 bases and J by 2 bases, with 14 bases between. CDR3: CASSQDYGSWAYEQYF. The CDR3 nucleotides read TGCGCCAGCAGCCAAGATTACGGGTCATGGGCCTACGAGCAGTACTTC.

This clonotype occurred many times. The chain carries TRBV11-3 and TRBJ2-2; TRBD1 aligns across 8 bases. V lost 6 bases to trimming and J lost 0 bases; unmatched junction nucleotides: 6. The CDR3 is 16 amino acids. The germline V gene encodes CDR1 SGHNT and CDR2 YENEEA. The CDR3 region is CASSYTGGANTGELFF. DNA for the CDR3: TGTGCCAGCAGTTACACAGGGGGAGCGAACACCGGGGAGCTGTTTTTT.

The gene calls are TRBV7-9 and TRBJ1-1, with 9 nucleotides matching TRBD1. The V and J ends lost 4 bases and 6 bases, in that order; junction bases with no gene match: 15. This CDR3 is built from 17 residues. Germline CDR1 SEHNR, CDR2 FQNEAQ (reference sequence). The CDR3 is CASSYSTRDREGAEAFF. The CDR3 DNA reads as TGTGCCAGCAGCTACAGTACACGGGACAGGGAAGGCGCTGAAGCTTTCTTT. Together with reference TRBV7-9 and TRBJ1-1, the CDR3 gives the full variable domain: DTGVSQNPRHKITKRGQNVTFRCDPISEHNRLYWYRQTLGQGPEFLTYFQNEAQLEKSRLLSDRFSAERPKGSFSTLEIQRTEQGDSAMYLCASSYSTRDREGAEAFFGQGTRLTVV.